The source of this TCR beta chain is a study of breast tumors, draining lymph nodes, adjacent tissues. Whole-study findings and limits: Compared with lymph nodes, tumors were less diverse; compared with nontumor tissue, more.

This clonotype was recorded many times. Its matching antigen is unknown. CDR1 and CDR2 (germline): MNHEY, SVGAGI. V lost 8 bases, J lost 0 bases, and 6 bases stayed unmatched. The CDR3 consists of 14 residues. Using its own MiXCR run on the multiplex PCR reads, TCRdb lists one record per CDR3 protein. This table has about 35,000 distinct CDR3 sequences, roughly 36% appearing once. The sequence was collected from a female donor with breast cancer. Some clones in this sample may be carry-over from other donors' samples. Sequencing was performed on breast tumor tissue. The chain links TRBV6-5 to TRBJ2-7; 8 nucleotides match TRBD1. CDR3 sequence reads: CASHPTGGSYEQYF. In DNA form, the CDR3 reads TGTGCCAGCCATCCCACAGGGGGCTCCTACGAGCAGTACTTC.